These 13 T cell receptor beta chains came from one sample sequenced in a study of cytomegalovirus exposure and HLA in healthy donors. The primer mix had 60 Vbeta and 13 Jbeta primers. The assay was immunoSEQ multiplex PCR, and TCRdb's table has in-frame clones only and misses some. The sample includes approximately 190,000 clones, around 80% seen only once; the top ten take approximately 1.5%. The sequenced sample was PBMCs. These receptors were collected from a woman between 18 and 30 years old in good health and CMV-seronegative.

The CDR3: CASSLDDWSDTQYF. CDR3 nucleotides: TGTGCCAGCAGCTTGGACGACTGGTCGGATACGCAGTATTTT. The rearrangement links TRBV5-4 to TRBJ2-3; no definite D call. Trimming removed 0 bases from V and 6 bases from J, with 11 bases in between. The CDR3 covers 14 residues. Germline-derived CDR1 and CDR2 are SGHNT and YYREEE (reference sequence).

This chain joins TRBV7-9 and TRBJ2-3; D is possibly TRBD2 (6 bases). Trimming left V 1 base short and J 1 base short, with 21 bases between. The CDR3 has 19 amino acids. In germline, CDR1 is SEHNR, CDR2 FQNEAQ (reference sequence). The CDR3 spells CASSLGQGRGRPGTDTQYF. The CDR3 DNA follows: TGTGCCAGCAGCTTAGGTCAGGGTCGGGGGAGGCCCGGCACAGATACGCAGTATTTT.

The gene calls are TRBV5-4 and TRBJ1-1; 7 bases line up with TRBD1. The V segment lost 0 bases and the J segment 3 bases; nucleotides outside the gene matches: 5. Germline CDR1 is SGHNT and CDR2 is YYREEE (reference sequence). The CDR3 totals 15 residues. The CDR3 is CASSLGRQGDTEAFF. CDR3 coding DNA: TGTGCCAGCAGCTTGGGGAGACAGGGAGACACTGAAGCTTTCTTT.

This rearrangement joins TRBV7-7 to TRBJ2-1; D gene uncertain. The CDR3 has 15 amino acids. The germline gives CDR1 SSHAT, CDR2 FNYEAQ (reference sequence). The germline V and J ends were trimmed by 1 base and 3 bases, with 10 bases remaining between them. CDR3 in DNA: TGTGCCAGCAGCTTAGGTCCAGGCCACTACAATGAGCAGTTCTTC. The encoded protein is CASSLGPGHYNEQFF.

This clone has only one observation. J is TRBJ2-7 and V is TRBV27; tentative D call: TRBD2 (5 bases). The CDR3 length is 14 residues. Trimming pared 4 bases from V and 5 bases from J, leaving 15 bases between. Germline loops: CDR1 MNHEY, CDR2 SMNVEV (reference sequence). The CDR3 coding sequence is TGTGCCAGCAGTTCGAGGGTACTGCCTAACGAGCAGTACTTC. This codes for CASSSRVLPNEQYF.

This clone was recorded a few times. V and J are TRBV30 and TRBJ2-7; TRBD1 might be the D (6 bases). Trimming cost V 5 bases and J 3 bases, with 8 bases left between them. This CDR3 region has 11 residues. The germline V gene encodes CDR1 GTSNPN and CDR2 SVGIG (reference sequence). DNA for the CDR3: TGTGCCTGGGGGACAAGCTACGAGCAGTACGTC. This encodes CAWGTSYEQYV.

The J gene is TRBJ1-1, the V gene TRBV11-2; 7 positions agree with TRBD1. Germline-derived CDR1 and CDR2 are SGHAT and FQNNGV. Trimming cost V 5 bases and J 4 bases; bases outside gene matches: 10. CDR3 length: 15 amino acids. As DNA, the CDR3 is TGTGCCAGCAGCATCATACGGACAGGCCGCACTGAAGCTTTCTTT. This translates into CASSIIRTGRTEAFF. Complete variable domain (other parts from reference TRBV11-2 and TRBJ1-1): EAGVAQSPRYKIIEKRQSVAFWCNPISGHATLYWYQQILGQGPKLLIQFQNNGVVDDSQLPKDRFSAERLKGVDSTLKIQPAKLEDSAVYLCASSIIRTGRTEAFFGQGTRLTVV.

The chain links TRBV7-6 to TRBJ1-1, with D unresolved. Germline lookup yields CDR1 SGHVS and CDR2 FNYEAQ. The CDR3 spans 15 residues. The V end lost 1 base, the J end lost 2 bases, and 11 bases lay between the germline ends. The CDR3 nucleotides read TGTGCCAGCAGCTTAGGTGGAGGGCCAAACACTGAAGCTTTCTTT. Translation: CASSLGGGPNTEAFF.

The chain is built from TRBV7-9 and TRBJ2-5; maybe TRBD1 (6 bases). Trimming took off 3 bases at V and 4 bases at J, with 9 bases between the two ends. This CDR3 is 13 amino acids long. Germline loops: CDR1 SEHNR, CDR2 FQNEAQ (reference sequence). The CDR3 region is CASSLTGSETQYF. CDR3 nucleotides: TGTGCCAGCAGCTTGACAGGTTCAGAGACCCAGTACTTC.

This rearrangement joins TRBV11-2 to TRBJ2-7, with 9 bases identical to TRBD1. J was trimmed by 6 bases and V by 5 bases; bases with no gene match: 8. CDR3 size: 14 residues. Germline V gene data show CDR1 as SGHAT and CDR2 as FQNNGV. CDR3 bases: TGTGCCAGCAGCCAACAGGGGGCATGGGGCGAGCAGTACTTC. Amino acid sequence: CASSQQGAWGEQYF.

The genes are TRBV4-3 and TRBJ2-1; TRBD2 is a possible D gene (6 bases). From germline, CDR1 is LGHNA and CDR2 YSLEER. The length of the CDR3 is 16 residues. Trimming stripped 3 bases from V and 7 bases from J, with 19 bases between. The CDR3 sequence: CASSHSPAGTLNEQFF. In DNA form, the CDR3 reads TGCGCCAGCAGCCACTCACCCGCGGGGACCCTTAATGAGCAGTTCTTC.

The genes are TRBV6-5 and TRBJ2-3; D is unclear. The V and J ends lost 3 bases and 5 bases respectively, with 6 bases between them. The CDR3 runs 12 residues. Per the germline V gene, CDR1 is MNHEY and CDR2 is SVGAGI. CDR3 sequence (DNA): TGTGCCAGCAGTTATTCCGGAGATACGCAGTATTTT. Translated, it gives CASSYSGDTQYF.

This chain links TRBV6-5 with TRBJ1-4; D remains unclear. Trimming stripped 8 bases from V and 3 bases from J, with 13 bases between. Germline V lookup: CDR1 MNHEY, CDR2 SVGAGI. CDR3 length: 14 residues. The CDR3 bases are TGTGCCAGCTCGCGAGGGATTGCTAATGAAAAACTGTTTTTT. This codes for CASSRGIANEKLFF.